This TCR beta chain was obtained from a study of T cell responses to AZD1222 COVID-19 vaccine. Notes on the study in general: Just 5 or 6 AZD1222 recipients tested seropositive at baseline. CD4 TCRs covered the whole spike, strongest at regions 160-218 and 743-854. Variant regions that are unmutated are reportedly the target of nearly half of spike-specific TCRs. The donors showed a predominance of white British ancestry and of females, with possible underestimation of clonal diversity.

CDR1 and CDR2 from the germline V gene are SGHNT and YYREEE (reference sequence). The CDR3 consists of 18 residues. The junction had 14 bases not matched to a gene; V was cut back by 0 bases and J by 4 bases. Clones were sequenced by immunoSEQ multiplex PCR, and TCRdb holds only the in-frame ones, with some missing. The sample includes roughly 80,000 clones, around nine tenths of them seen just once. In regard to this clone: Its antigen is unidentified.

This sequence joins TRBV5-4 and TRBJ1-2; TRBD1 matches at 8 bases. The source material was peripheral blood, sampled on day 0 of MenACWY control vaccination. The TCR originated in an adult in good health. In DNA form, the CDR3 reads TGTGCCAGCAGCTTGGGTCCCCCCCGCGGACAGGGCACCTATGGCTACACCTTC. Its protein product is CASSLGPPRGQGTYGYTF.